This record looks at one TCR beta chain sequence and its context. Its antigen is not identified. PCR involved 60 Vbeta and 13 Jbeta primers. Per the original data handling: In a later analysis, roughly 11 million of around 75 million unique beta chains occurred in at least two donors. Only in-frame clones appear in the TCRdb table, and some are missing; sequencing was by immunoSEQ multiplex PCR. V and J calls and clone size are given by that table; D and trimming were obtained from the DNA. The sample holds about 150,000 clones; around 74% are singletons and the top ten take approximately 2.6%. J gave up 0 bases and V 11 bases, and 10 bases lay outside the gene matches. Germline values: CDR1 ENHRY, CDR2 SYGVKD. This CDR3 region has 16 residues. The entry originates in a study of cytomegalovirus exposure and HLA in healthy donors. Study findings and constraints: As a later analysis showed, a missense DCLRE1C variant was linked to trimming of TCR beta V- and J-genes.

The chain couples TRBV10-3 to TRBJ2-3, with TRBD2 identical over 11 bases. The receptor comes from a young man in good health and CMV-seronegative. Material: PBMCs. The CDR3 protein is CAVGGLAGGSTDTQYF. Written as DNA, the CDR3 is TGTGCCGTCGGCGGCTTAGCGGGGGGGAGCACAGATACGCAGTATTTT.